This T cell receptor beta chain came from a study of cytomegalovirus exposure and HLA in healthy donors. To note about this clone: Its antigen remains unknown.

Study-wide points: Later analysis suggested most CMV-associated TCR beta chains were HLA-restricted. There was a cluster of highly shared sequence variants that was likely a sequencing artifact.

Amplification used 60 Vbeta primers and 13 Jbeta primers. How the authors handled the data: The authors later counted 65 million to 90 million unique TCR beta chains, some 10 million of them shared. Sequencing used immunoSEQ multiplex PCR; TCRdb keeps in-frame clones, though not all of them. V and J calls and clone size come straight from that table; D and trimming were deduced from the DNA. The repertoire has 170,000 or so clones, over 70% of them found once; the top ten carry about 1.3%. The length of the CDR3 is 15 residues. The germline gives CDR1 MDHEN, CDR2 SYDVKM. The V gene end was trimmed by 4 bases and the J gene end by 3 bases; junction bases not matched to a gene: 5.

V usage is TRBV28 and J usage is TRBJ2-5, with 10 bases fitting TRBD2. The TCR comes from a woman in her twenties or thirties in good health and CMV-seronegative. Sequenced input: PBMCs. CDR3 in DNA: TGTGCCAGCAGTTCCCAACTAGCGGGGAAAGAGACCCAGTACTTC. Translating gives CASSSQLAGKETQYF.